A single sample is the source of the 3 T cell receptor beta chains below, sequenced in a study of blood T cell repertoires in COVID-19. Repertoires were generated with immunoSEQ multiplex PCR, while TCRdb's copy carries only in-frame clones and drops some. The data hold 120,000 or so clones, with over 75% observed a single time. Sequenced: peripheral blood. The source is an elderly woman with acute or convalescent COVID-19.

V and J are TRBV6-5 and TRBJ1-1, with TRBD1 matching over 7 bases. V was clipped by 8 bases and J by 4 bases; unmatched bases: 13. Germline CDR1 is MNHEY and CDR2 is SVGAGI. This CDR3 region has 15 residues. CDR3 loop: CASLRQGGMSTEAFF. CDR3 coding DNA: TGTGCCAGCTTAAGACAGGGTGGCATGAGCACTGAAGCTTTCTTT.

This rearrangement joins TRBV4-2 to TRBJ1-6; D unclear. This CDR3 is 13 amino acids long. Germline CDR1 reads LGHNA; CDR2 reads YNFKEQ. V dropped 1 base and J dropped 7 bases, with 5 bases sitting between them. CDR3 residues: CASSQGANSPLHF. The DNA of the CDR3 is TGTGCCAGCAGCCAAGGAGCGAATTCACCCCTCCACTTT.

V is TRBV7-3 and J is TRBJ1-1; D is possibly TRBD1 (5 bases). The CDR3 length is 14 residues. Trimming shortened V by 2 bases and J by 4 bases, and 11 bases separated the two germline ends. Germline-derived CDR1 and CDR2 are SGHTA and FQGTGA. This CDR3 reads CASSLQGRVTEAFF. The CDR3 nucleotides are TGTGCCAGCAGCTTACAGGGCCGGGTCACTGAAGCTTTCTTT. Looking up the rest from reference TRBV7-3 and TRBJ1-1 gives the full variable domain: GAGVSQTPSNKVTEKGKYVELRCDPISGHTALYWYRQSLGQGPEFLIYFQGTGAADDSGLPNDRFFAVRPEGSVSTLKIQRTERGDSAVYLCASSLQGRVTEAFFGQGTRLTVV.